This is a list of T cell receptor beta chains from one sample in a study of blood T cell repertoires in COVID-19. Only in-frame clones appear in the TCRdb table, and some are missing; sequencing was by immunoSEQ multiplex PCR. The sample lists some 260,000 clones, around 82% seen once, with around 2.9% in the top ten. The sample consisted of peripheral blood. The receptors were gathered from a woman between 18 and 29 years old with acute or convalescent COVID-19. The CDR3 runs from the conserved cysteine through the conserved F or W. Fields, in order: CDR3 protein, CDR3 DNA, clone size, J gene, V gene, D gene. A D gene is named only where the DNA matches it firmly. Clone size is shown for a subset of rows, as once, few, many or a class of expanded clone.

CASSVGGRTSGRQSYNEQFF TGTGCCAGCAGCGTAGGAGGCAGGACTAGCGGGAGGCAATCCTACAATGAGCAGTTCTTC . TRBJ2-1 TRBV9 TRBD2
CASSQPGVGNYGYTF TGTGCCAGCAGCCAACCCGGGGTGGGAAACTATGGCTACACCTTC once TRBJ1-2 TRBV4-2 .
CAWSGGSTQYF TGTGCCTGGAGTGGAGGGAGTACGCAGTATTTT . TRBJ2-3 TRBV30 .
CASSYGLAGLGVQYF TGTGCCAGCAGCTACGGACTAGCGGGACTTGGTGTGCAGTACTTC . TRBJ2-7 TRBV14 TRBD2
CASSPRLATNNYEQYF TGTGCCAGCTCACCACGGTTAGCCACAAACAACTACGAGCAGTACTTC few TRBJ2-7 TRBV18 .
CASSLSGTGWQPQHF TGTGCCAGCAGTTTATCGGGGACAGGGTGGCAGCCCCAGCATTTT . TRBJ1-5 TRBV27 TRBD1
CASSGVGQGFQPQHF TGTGCCAGCAGCGGAGTGGGACAGGGGTTTCAGCCCCAGCATTTT . TRBJ1-5 TRBV2 TRBD1
CASSGRTSGRNEQFF TGTGCCAGCAGCGGAAGGACTAGCGGGAGGAATGAGCAGTTCTTC . TRBJ2-1 TRBV5-8 TRBD2
CASSVGTSGADTQYF TGCGCCAGCAGCGTGGGGACTAGCGGCGCAGATACGCAGTATTTT . TRBJ2-3 TRBV4-3 TRBD2
CASSSHRAGGPVEQFF TGTGCCAGCAGCTCCCACCGAGCGGGAGGGCCTGTTGAGCAGTTCTTC once TRBJ2-1 TRBV11-2 TRBD2
CASSEVQGASQYF TGTGCCAGCAGTGAAGTTCAGGGGGCGTCCCAGTACTTC . TRBJ2-5 TRBV6-1 TRBD1
CASSEPGTGTNYGYTF TGTGCCAGCAGTGAACCAGGGACAGGGACTAACTATGGCTACACCTTC . TRBJ1-2 TRBV25-1 TRBD1
CASSRERGQVFGNTIYF TGCGCCAGCAGCCGCGAGAGGGGACAGGTGTTTGGAAACACCATATATTTT . TRBJ1-3 TRBV4-3 TRBD1
CASSQDLGRGETGELFF TGTGCCAGCAGCCAAGATCTAGGCAGGGGGGAAACCGGGGAGCTGTTTTTT . TRBJ2-2 TRBV3-1/TRBV3-2 .
CASTWTALSGNTIYF TGTGCCAGCACCTGGACAGCTCTCTCTGGAAACACCATATATTTT . TRBJ1-3 TRBV6-6 .
CSVRTQTGGYEQYF TGCAGCGTTCGTACCCAGACAGGGGGCTACGAGCAGTACTTC . TRBJ2-7 TRBV29-1 TRBD1
CASSYKQGAGVSYTF TGTGCCAGCAGCTATAAACAGGGGGCGGGAGTCAGCTACACCTTC . TRBJ1-2 TRBV7-2 TRBD1
CASSFGGSKTEAFF TGCGCCAGCAGCTTCGGGGGGTCAAAGACTGAAGCTTTCTTT . TRBJ1-1 TRBV5-1 .
CASSPPGQNFEAFF TGTGCCAGCTCACCTCCGGGACAAAATTTTGAAGCTTTCTTT . TRBJ1-1 TRBV28 .
CASSFRSGSVADTQYF TGTGCCAGCAGTTTTCGTAGCGGGAGCGTGGCAGATACGCAGTATTTT once TRBJ2-3 TRBV5-4 TRBD2
CASSLARGQPQHF TGTGCCAGCAGTTTAGCGCGGGGTCAGCCCCAGCATTTT . TRBJ1-5 TRBV12-3/TRBV12-4 .
CASRDKATNEKLFF TGCGCCAGCAGGGACAAAGCAACTAATGAAAAACTGTTTTTT . TRBJ1-4 TRBV5-1 .
CASSRWYGQGFF TGTGCCAGCAGTAGATGGTACGGACAGGGTTTCTTC once TRBJ2-1 TRBV12-3/TRBV12-4 TRBD1
CASRGRDNQPQHF TGTGCCAGCAGAGGCAGGGATAATCAGCCCCAGCATTTT . TRBJ1-5 TRBV25-1 .
CASSLVGLNTGELFF TGTGCCAGCAGCTTAGTCGGACTGAACACCGGGGAGCTGTTTTTT . TRBJ2-2 TRBV7-2 .
CASSVLAGGTDTQYF TGTGCCAGCAGCGTCCTCGCGGGGGGCACAGATACGCAGTATTTT . TRBJ2-3 TRBV9 TRBD2
CASSLTDSRNQPQHF TGTGCCAGCAGTTTAACGGACAGCCGAAATCAGCCCCAGCATTTT . TRBJ1-5 TRBV28 .
CASSHRVTYEQYF TGTGCCAGCAGCCACAGGGTCACCTACGAGCAGTACTTC . TRBJ2-7 TRBV7-9 .
CASSEDGVENNQPQHF TGTGCCAGCAGCGAGGACGGGGTGGAAAATAATCAGCCCCAGCATTTT few TRBJ1-5 TRBV3-1/TRBV3-2 .
CASSYGYEGVEKAGANVLTF TGTGCCAGCAGTTACGGTTATGAGGGAGTCGAAAAGGCTGGGGCCAACGTCCTGACTTTC . TRBJ2-6 TRBV6-2/TRBV6-3 .
CSVPDSKETQYF TGCAGCGTCCCGGACAGTAAAGAGACCCAGTACTTC . TRBJ2-5 TRBV29-1 .